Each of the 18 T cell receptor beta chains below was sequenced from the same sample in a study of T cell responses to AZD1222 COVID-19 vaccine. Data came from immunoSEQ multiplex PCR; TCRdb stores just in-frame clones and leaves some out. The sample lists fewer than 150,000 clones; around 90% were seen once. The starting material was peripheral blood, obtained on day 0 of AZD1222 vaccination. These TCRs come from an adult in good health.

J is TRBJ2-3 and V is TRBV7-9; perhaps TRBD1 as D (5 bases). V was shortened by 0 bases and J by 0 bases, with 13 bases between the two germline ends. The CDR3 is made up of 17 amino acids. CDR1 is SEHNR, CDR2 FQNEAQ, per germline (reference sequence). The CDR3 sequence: CASSLAQFRVSTDTQYF. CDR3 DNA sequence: TGTGCCAGCAGCTTAGCCCAGTTCAGGGTAAGCACAGATACGCAGTATTTT. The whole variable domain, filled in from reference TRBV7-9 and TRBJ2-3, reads DTGVSQNPRHKITKRGQNVTFRCDPISEHNRLYWYRQTLGQGPEFLTYFQNEAQLEKSRLLSDRFSAERPKGSFSTLEIQRTEQGDSAMYLCASSLAQFRVSTDTQYFGPGTRLTVL.

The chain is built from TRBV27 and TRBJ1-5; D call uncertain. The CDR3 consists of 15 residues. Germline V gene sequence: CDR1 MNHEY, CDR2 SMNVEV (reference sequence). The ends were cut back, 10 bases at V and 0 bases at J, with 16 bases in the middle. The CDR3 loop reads CATKTIGGSNQPQHF. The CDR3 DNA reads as TGTGCCACCAAAACAATTGGAGGTAGCAATCAGCCCCAGCATTTT.

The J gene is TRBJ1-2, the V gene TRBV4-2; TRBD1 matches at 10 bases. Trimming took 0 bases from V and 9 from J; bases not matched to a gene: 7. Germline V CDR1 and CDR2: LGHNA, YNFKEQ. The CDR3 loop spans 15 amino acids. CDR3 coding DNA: TGTGCCAGCAGCCAAGAGAAACGGGACAGGGGTCGCTACACCTTC. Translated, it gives CASSQEKRDRGRYTF.

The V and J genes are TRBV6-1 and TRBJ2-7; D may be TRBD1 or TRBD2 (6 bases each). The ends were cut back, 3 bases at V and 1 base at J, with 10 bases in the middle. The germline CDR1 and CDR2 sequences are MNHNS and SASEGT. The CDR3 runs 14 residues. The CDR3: CASSDRGGSYEQYF. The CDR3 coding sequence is TGTGCCAGCAGTGACAGGGGAGGATCCTACGAGCAGTACTTC.

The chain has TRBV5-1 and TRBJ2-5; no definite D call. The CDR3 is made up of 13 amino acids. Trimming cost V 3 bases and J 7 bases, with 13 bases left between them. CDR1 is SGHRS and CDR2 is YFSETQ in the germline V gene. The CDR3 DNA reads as TGCGCCAGCAGCTCGGACCTCCTGGGGACCCAGTACTTC. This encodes CASSSDLLGTQYF.

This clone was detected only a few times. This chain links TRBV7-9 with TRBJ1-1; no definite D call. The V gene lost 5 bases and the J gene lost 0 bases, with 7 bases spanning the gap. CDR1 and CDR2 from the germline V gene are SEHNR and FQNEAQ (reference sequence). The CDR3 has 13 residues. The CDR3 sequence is CASSLDVNTEAFF. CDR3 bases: TGTGCCAGCAGCCTGGACGTGAACACTGAAGCTTTCTTT. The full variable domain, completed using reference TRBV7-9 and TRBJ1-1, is DTGVSQNPRHKITKRGQNVTFRCDPISEHNRLYWYRQTLGQGPEFLTYFQNEAQLEKSRLLSDRFSAERPKGSFSTLEIQRTEQGDSAMYLCASSLDVNTEAFFGQGTRLTVV.

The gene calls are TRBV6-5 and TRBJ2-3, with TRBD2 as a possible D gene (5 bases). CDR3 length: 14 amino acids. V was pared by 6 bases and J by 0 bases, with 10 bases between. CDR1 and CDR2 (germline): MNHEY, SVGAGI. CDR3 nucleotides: TGTGCCAGCAGAAGGACTTCTAGCACAGATACGCAGTATTTT. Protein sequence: CASRRTSSTDTQYF.

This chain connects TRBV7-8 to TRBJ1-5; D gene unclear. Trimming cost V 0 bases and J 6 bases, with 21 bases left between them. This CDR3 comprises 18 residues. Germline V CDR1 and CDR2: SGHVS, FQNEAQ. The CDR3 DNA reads TGTGCCAGCAGCTTAGCACTCAGGTTTGCGGGTCCGGGTCAGCCCCAGCATTTT. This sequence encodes CASSLALRFAGPGQPQHF. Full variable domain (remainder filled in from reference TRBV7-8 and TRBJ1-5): GAGVSQSPRYKVAKRGQDVALRCDPISGHVSLFWYQQALGQGPEFLTYFQNEAQLDKSGLPSDRFFAERPEGSVSTLKIQRTQQEDSAVYLCASSLALRFAGPGQPQHFGDGTRLSIL.

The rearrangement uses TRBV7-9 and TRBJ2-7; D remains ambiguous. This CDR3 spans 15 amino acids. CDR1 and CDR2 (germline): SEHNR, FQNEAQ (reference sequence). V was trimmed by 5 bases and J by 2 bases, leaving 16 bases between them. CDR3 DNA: TGTGCCAGCAGCCCCGGCCTTCAATCAACCTACGAGCAGTACTTC. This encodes CASSPGLQSTYEQYF.

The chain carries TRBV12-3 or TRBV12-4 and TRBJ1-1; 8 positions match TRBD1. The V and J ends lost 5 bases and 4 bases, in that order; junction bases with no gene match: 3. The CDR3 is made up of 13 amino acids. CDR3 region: CASSQGAATEAFF. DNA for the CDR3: TGTGCCAGCAGTCAGGGGGCTGCCACTGAAGCTTTCTTT.

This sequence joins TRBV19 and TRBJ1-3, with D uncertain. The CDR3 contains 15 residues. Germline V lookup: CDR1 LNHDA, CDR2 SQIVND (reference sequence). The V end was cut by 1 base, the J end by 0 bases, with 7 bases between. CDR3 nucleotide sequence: TGTGCCAGTAGTATAGGGACCAACTCTGGAAACACCATATATTTT. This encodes CASSIGTNSGNTIYF.

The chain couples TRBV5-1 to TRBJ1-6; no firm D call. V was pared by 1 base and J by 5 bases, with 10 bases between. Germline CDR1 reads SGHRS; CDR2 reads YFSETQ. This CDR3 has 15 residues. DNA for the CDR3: TGCGCCAGCAGCTTGATCGGGCAAGATAATTCACCCCTCCACTTT. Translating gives CASSLIGQDNSPLHF.

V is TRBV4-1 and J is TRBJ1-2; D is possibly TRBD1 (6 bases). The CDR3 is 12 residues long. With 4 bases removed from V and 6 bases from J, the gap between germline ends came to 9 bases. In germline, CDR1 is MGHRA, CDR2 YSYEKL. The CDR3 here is CASSRGANGYTF. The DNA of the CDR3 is TGCGCCAGCAGCCGGGGGGCTAATGGCTACACCTTC.

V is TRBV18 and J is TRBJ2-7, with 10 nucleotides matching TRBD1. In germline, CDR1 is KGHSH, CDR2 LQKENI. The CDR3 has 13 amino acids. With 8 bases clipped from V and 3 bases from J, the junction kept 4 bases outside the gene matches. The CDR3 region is CASNWDRGYEQYF. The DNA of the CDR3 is TGTGCCAGCAACTGGGACAGGGGCTACGAGCAGTACTTC.

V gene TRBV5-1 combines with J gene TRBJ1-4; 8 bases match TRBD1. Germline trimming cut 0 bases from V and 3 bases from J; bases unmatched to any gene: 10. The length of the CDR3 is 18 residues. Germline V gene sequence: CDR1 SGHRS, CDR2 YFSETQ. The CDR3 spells CASSLAQGAIGANEKLFF. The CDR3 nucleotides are TGCGCCAGCAGCTTGGCTCAGGGGGCTATAGGGGCTAATGAAAAACTGTTTTTT.

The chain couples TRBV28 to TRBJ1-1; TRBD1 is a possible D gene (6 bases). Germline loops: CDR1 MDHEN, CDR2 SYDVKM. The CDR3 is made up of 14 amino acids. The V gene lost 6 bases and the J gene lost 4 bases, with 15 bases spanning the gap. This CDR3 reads CASSPVRGATEAFF. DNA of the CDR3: TGTGCCAGCAGCCCCGTCCGGGGGGCCACTGAAGCTTTCTTT.

The CDR3 nucleotides read TGTGCCAGTAGTGCCGGGAATCAGCCCCAGCATTTT. As protein: CASSAGNQPQHF. The chain combines TRBV19 with TRBJ1-5; D gene ambiguous. The CDR3 spans 12 residues. V was trimmed by 5 bases and J by 4 bases, leaving 6 bases between them. Germline V gene lookup returns CDR1 LNHDA and CDR2 SQIVND (reference sequence).

CDR3 region: CASSLGTWGDSEKLFF. The CDR3 DNA follows: TGCGCCAGCAGCTTGGGGACGTGGGGCGATAGTGAAAAACTGTTTTTT. The rearrangement joins TRBV5-1 to TRBJ1-4; possibly TRBD1 for D (5 bases). V shed 0 bases and J shed 7 bases, with 16 bases lying between them. The CDR3 sequence is 16 residues long. Germline loops: CDR1 SGHRS, CDR2 YFSETQ.